The 10 T cell receptor beta chains listed next were all sequenced from one sample in a study of sequential checkpoint blockade in melanoma. Treatment given: randomized to nivolumab then ipilimumab (arm A) or the reverse (arm B). Profiled with immunoSEQ multiplex PCR; TCRdb holds only in-frame clones, not every one. Among about 9,500 clones listed, more than 70% were seen once. The sample here was CD8+ T cells sorted from blood (inferred from file names), taken from a patient given nivolumab and ipilimumab in sequence. These receptors were collected from a human donor with melanoma.

The chain links TRBV27 to TRBJ1-2; D gene uncertain. Trimming cost V 3 bases and J 0 bases, with 5 bases left between them. The CDR3 is 13 amino acids. From germline, CDR1 is MNHEY and CDR2 SMNVEV (reference sequence). Here the CDR3 DNA reads TGTGCCAGCAGTTTCCGGGCTAACTATGGCTACACCTTC. Translating it yields CASSFRANYGYTF.

This chain joins TRBV2 and TRBJ2-7; TRBD1 aligns across 12 bases. The CDR3 runs 14 residues. Germline V CDR1 and CDR2: SNHLY, FYNNEI. J was trimmed by 5 bases and V by 11 bases; bases with no gene match: 10. The CDR3 sequence: CAGRSRDRGHEQYF. The CDR3 DNA follows: TGTGCCGGAAGGTCCCGGGACAGGGGGCACGAGCAGTACTTC.

This clone is medium-sized. The chain has TRBV7-8 and TRBJ2-7, with 10 bases lining up with TRBD1. The V segment lost 1 base and the J segment 5 bases; nucleotides outside the gene matches: 5. The CDR3 totals 15 residues. Germline assignment: CDR1 SGHVS and CDR2 FQNEAQ. The chain's CDR3 is CASSLDRQGANEQYV. In DNA, the CDR3 is TGTGCCAGCAGCTTAGACCGACAGGGGGCCAACGAGCAGTACGTC.

The J gene is TRBJ1-3, the V gene TRBV4-1; D not resolved. Trimming took 1 base from V and 2 from J, leaving 9 bases between them. This CDR3 has 15 amino acids. In germline, CDR1 is MGHRA, CDR2 YSYEKL. DNA of the CDR3: TGCGCCAGCAGCCAAGGTACAGTAGCTGGAAACACCATATATTTT. It codes for CASSQGTVAGNTIYF.

V usage is TRBV9 and J usage is TRBJ1-1, with D perhaps matching TRBD1 (6 bases). The germline V gene has CDR1 SGDLS and CDR2 YYNGEE. The V end was cut by 6 bases, the J end by 0 bases, with 12 bases between. The CDR3 sequence is 14 residues long. CDR3 region: CASTRGDVNTEAFF. In nucleotides, the CDR3 is TGTGCCAGCACCAGGGGCGACGTGAACACTGAAGCTTTCTTT.

The chain is built from TRBV9 and TRBJ2-2, with TRBD2 as a possible D gene (6 bases). V lost 2 bases and J lost 10, with 9 bases in between. Germline values: CDR1 SGDLS, CDR2 YYNGEE. CDR3 length: 12 amino acids. Here the CDR3 reads CASSVGGEELFF. CDR3 nucleotide sequence: TGTGCCAGCAGCGTGGGCGGGGAGGAGCTGTTTTTT.

This clone was counted a single time. This rearrangement joins TRBV6-6 to TRBJ1-2; no clear D. Germline-derived CDR1 and CDR2 are MNHNY and SVGAGI (reference sequence). The CDR3 covers 14 residues. The ends were cut back, 4 bases at V and 5 bases at J, with 14 bases in the middle. In nucleotides, the CDR3 is TGTGCCAGCAGTTCCACGATGGGAGGGTATGGCTACACCTTC. It specifies CASSSTMGGYGYTF.

The V and J genes are TRBV15 and TRBJ1-1, with TRBD1 matching over 7 bases. The CDR3 is made up of 15 amino acids. After removal of 4 bases from V and 2 bases from J, the junction contained 7 bases not matched to a gene. Germline V CDR1 and CDR2: LNHNV, YYDKDF (reference sequence). The CDR3 DNA reads as TGTGCCACCAGCACCTCAGGGGGGCTAAACACTGAAGCTTTCTTT. Translating it yields CATSTSGGLNTEAFF.

The chain employs TRBV7-6 and TRBJ2-6, with D possibly TRBD1 on 6 matching bases. With 2 bases removed from V and 1 base from J, the gap between germline ends came to 12 bases. CDR3 length equals 17 residues. Looked up from germline, CDR1 is SGHVS and CDR2 is FNYEAQ. The CDR3 DNA sequence: TGTGCCAGCAGCTTAACAGGGTCCCGGTCTGGGGCCAACGTCCTGACTTTC. It encodes CASSLTGSRSGANVLTF.

The rearrangement links TRBV6-1 to TRBJ1-5; D may be TRBD1 (5 bases). There are 18 residues in the CDR3. V dropped 4 bases and J dropped 0 bases, with 19 bases sitting between them. Germline assignment: CDR1 MNHNS and CDR2 SASEGT. The CDR3 coding sequence is TGTGCCAGCAGTGTCTCCCCCTCCCAGGGTTATAGCAATCAGCCCCAGCATTTT. This gives the protein CASSVSPSQGYSNQPQHF.